The rows below give T cell receptor beta chains drawn from one sample of a study of early T cells in non-severe SARS-CoV-2 infection. Using its own MiXCR run on the 5' RACE reads, TCRdb lists one record per CDR3 protein. The sample shows 55,000 to 75,000 distinct CDR3 sequences, roughly a tenth of them seen only once. The sample consisted of whole blood. These receptor sequences come from an adult who was a healthcare worker with PCR-confirmed SARS-CoV-2 infection or an uninfected control (not recorded which). The CDR3 runs from the conserved cysteine through the conserved F or W. D genes are given only for firm matches. Only part of the rows carry a size: once, few, many, or a class if the clone is expanded.

j_gene | d_gene | abundance | v_gene | CDR3nt | CDR3aa
TRBJ1-4 | TRBD1 | NA | TRBV7-8 | TGTGCCAGCAGCATGACAGGGGGCGCTGAGGAAAAACTGTTTTTT | CASSMTGGAEEKLFF
TRBJ2-3 | NA | few | TRBV12-3/TRBV12-4 | TGTGCCAGCACCCCGATTAATGTTGGGATGGGTGTAGATACGCAGTATTTT | CASTPINVGMGVDTQYF
TRBJ2-1 | TRBD2 | NA | TRBV4-2 | TGTGCCAGCAGCCAAGGAGTTAGCGGGGGATACAATGAGCAGTTCTTC | CASSQGVSGGYNEQFF
TRBJ2-3 | NA | many | TRBV20-1 | TGCAGTGCTAGAGTAATCGTTAGCAGGGATACGCAGTATTTT | CSARVIVSRDTQYF
TRBJ1-2 | NA | many | TRBV29-1 | TGCAGCCTTGACAGTCAGGGCCATGGCTACACCTTC | CSLDSQGHGYTF
TRBJ1-5 | TRBD1 | few | TRBV19 | TGTGCCAGTAGTATCCGGGACAGGGATAGCAATCAGCCCCAGCATTTT | CASSIRDRDSNQPQHF
TRBJ1-2 | NA | few | TRBV3-1 | TGTGCCAGCAGCCGGACATCCTATGGCTACACCTTC | CASSRTSYGYTF
TRBJ2-3 | NA | many | TRBV7-6 | TGTGCCAGCAGCTTAGGTCAGATTAGGTCAGATACGCAGTATTTT | CASSLGQIRSDTQYF